The source of this TCR beta chain is a study of blood T cell repertoires in COVID-19. As for the study in general: COVID-19 samples, acute and convalescent, were from the United States, Italy and Spain. PBMCs, B-cell-depleted T cells, or T cells provided the cDNA or gDNA that made up the material.

Methods used by the authors: Amplifying reference gene primers gave estimates of nucleated cell counts. This table comes from immunoSEQ multiplex PCR, and its TCRdb copy is limited to in-frame clones, with some not included. V, J and clone size are taken as reported in that table, and D and trimming were inferred from the DNA itself. Of approximately 89,000 clones listed, approximately 92% are singletons. CDR3 length: 17 amino acids. The V gene lost 0 bases and the J gene lost 3 bases, with 15 bases spanning the gap. Germline V gene data show CDR1 as GTSNPN and CDR2 as SVGIG (reference sequence). The clonotype comes from a woman aged 60-75 years with active COVID-19. The chain uses TRBV30 and TRBJ2-6, with TRBD1 as a possible D gene (8 bases). The sequenced material came from peripheral blood. The CDR3, as DNA: TGTGCCTGGAGTGTACACAGGGGGGGAGTTGGGGCCAACGTCCTGACTTTC. Translated, it gives CAWSVHRGGVGANVLTF.